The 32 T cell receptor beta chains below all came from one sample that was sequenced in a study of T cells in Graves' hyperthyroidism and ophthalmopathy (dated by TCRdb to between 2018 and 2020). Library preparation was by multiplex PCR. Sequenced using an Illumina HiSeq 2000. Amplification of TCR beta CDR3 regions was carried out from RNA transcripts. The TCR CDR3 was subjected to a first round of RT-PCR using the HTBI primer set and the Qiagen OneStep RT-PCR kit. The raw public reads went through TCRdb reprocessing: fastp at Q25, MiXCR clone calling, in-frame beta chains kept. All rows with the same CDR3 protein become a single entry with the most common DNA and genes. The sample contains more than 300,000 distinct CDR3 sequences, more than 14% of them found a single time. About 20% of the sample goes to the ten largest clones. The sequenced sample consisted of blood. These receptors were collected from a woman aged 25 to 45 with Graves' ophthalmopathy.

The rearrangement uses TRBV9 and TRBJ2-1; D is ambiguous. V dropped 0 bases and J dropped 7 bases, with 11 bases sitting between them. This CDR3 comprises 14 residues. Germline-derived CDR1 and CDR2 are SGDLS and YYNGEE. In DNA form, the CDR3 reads TGTGCCAGCAGCGTAGCTGGGGTATCGAATGAGCAGTTCTTC. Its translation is CASSVAGVSNEQFF.

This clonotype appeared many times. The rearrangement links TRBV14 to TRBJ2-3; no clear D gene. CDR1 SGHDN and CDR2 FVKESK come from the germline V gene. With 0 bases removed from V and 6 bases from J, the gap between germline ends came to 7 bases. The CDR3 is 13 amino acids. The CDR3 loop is CASSQDLVDTQYF. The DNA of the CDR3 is TGTGCCAGCAGCCAAGATTTAGTTGATACGCAGTATTTT.

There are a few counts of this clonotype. Written as DNA, the CDR3 is TGCAGTGCTAGACCTATTTGGCTGAACACAGATACGCAGTATTTT. This translates into CSARPIWLNTDTQYF. The gene calls are TRBV20-1 and TRBJ2-3, with D unclear. Germline V gene lookup returns CDR1 DFQATT and CDR2 SNEGSKA (reference sequence). This CDR3 is 15 amino acids long. Trimming removed 2 bases from V and 2 bases from J, with 14 bases in between.

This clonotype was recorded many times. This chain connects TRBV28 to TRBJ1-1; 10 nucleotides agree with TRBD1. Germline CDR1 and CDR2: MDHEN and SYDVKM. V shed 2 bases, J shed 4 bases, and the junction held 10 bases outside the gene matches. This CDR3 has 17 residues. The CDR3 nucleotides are TGTGCCAGCAGTTTAGTCGACGACAGGGGGCTGGCCACTGAAGCTTTCTTT. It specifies CASSLVDDRGLATEAFF.

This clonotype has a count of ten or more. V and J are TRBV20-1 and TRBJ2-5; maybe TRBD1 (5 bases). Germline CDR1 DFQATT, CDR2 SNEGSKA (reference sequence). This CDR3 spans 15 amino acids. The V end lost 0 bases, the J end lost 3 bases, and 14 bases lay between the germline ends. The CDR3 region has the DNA TGCAGTGCTAGAGATCCCGGCAGGGTGGAAGAGACCCAGTACTTC. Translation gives CSARDPGRVEETQYF.

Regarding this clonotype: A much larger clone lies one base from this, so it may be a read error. The CDR3 protein is CTSSFGDRVNQPQHF. DNA for the CDR3: TGTACCAGCAGTTTCGGGGACAGGGTTAATCAGCCCCAGCATTTT. The chain uses TRBV28 and TRBJ1-5; TRBD1 aligns across 9 bases. CDR1 is MDHEN and CDR2 is SYDVKM in the germline V gene. This CDR3 spans 15 amino acids.

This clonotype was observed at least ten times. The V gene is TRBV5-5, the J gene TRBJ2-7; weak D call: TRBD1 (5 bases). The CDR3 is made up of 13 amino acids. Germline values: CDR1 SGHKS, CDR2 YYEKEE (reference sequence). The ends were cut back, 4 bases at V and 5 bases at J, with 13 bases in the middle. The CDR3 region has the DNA TGTGCCAGCAGCCCCGGCTGGACAAACGAGCAGTACTTC. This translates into CASSPGWTNEQYF.

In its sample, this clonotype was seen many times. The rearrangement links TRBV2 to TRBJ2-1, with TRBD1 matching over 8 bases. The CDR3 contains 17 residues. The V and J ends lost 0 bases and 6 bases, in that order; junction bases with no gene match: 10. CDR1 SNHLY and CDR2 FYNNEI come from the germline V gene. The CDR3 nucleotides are TGTGCCAGCAGTGAAGCCTGGGTCCTAACAGGGGGCAATGAGCAGTTCTTC. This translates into CASSEAWVLTGGNEQFF. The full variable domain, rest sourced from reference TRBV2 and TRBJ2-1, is EPEVTQTPSHQVTQMGQEVILRCVPISNHLYFYWYRQILGQKVEFLVSFYNNEISEKSEIFDDQFSVERPDGSNFTLKIRSTKLEDSAMYFCASSEAWVLTGGNEQFFGPGTRLTVL.

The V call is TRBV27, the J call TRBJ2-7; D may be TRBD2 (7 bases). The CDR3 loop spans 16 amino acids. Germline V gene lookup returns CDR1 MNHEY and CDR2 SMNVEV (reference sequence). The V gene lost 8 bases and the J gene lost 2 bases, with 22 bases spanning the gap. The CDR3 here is CASGPPRGRGAYEQYF. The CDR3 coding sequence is TGTGCCAGCGGGCCCCCTCGGGGGAGGGGGGCCTACGAGCAGTACTTC.

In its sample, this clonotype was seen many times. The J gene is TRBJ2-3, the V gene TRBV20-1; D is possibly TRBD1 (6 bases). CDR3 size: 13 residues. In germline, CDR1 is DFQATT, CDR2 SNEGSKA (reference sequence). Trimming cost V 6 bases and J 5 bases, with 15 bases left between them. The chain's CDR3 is CSASTGSQDTQYF. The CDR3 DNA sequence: TGCAGTGCGAGTACAGGGTCACAAGATACGCAGTATTTT.

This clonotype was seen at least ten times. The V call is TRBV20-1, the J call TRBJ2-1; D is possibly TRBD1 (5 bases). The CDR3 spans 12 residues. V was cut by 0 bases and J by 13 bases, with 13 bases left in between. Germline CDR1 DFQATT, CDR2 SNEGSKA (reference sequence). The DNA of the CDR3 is TGCAGTGCTAGAGATTTCTCGCAGGGCCAGTTCTTC. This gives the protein CSARDFSQGQFF.

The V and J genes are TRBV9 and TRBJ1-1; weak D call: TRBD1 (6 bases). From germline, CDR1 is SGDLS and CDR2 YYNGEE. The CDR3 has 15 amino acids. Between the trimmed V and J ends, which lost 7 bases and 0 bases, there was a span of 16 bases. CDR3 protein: CASARGGDLNTEAFF. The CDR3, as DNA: TGTGCCAGCGCAAGGGGGGGGGACTTGAACACTGAAGCTTTCTTT.

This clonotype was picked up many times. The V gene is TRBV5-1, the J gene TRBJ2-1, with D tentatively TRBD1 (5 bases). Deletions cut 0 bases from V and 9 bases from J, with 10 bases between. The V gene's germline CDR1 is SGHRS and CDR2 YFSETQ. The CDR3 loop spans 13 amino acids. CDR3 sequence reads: CASSLEGAAEQFF. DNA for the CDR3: TGCGCCAGCAGCTTGGAAGGGGCGGCTGAGCAGTTCTTC. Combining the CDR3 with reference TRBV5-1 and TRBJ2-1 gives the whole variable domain KAGVTQTPRYLIKTRGQQVTLSCSPISGHRSVSWYQQTPGQGLQFLFEYFSETQRNKGNFPGRFSGRQFSNSRSEMNVSTLELGDSALYLCASSLEGAAEQFFGPGTRLTVL.

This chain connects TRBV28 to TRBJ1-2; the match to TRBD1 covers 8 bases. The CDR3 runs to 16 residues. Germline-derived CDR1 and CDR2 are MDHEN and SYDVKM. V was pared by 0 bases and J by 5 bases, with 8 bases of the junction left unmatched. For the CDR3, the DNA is TGTGCCAGCAGTTTATGGGGCAGGGGGCAGGGTTATGGCTACACCTTC. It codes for CASSLWGRGQGYGYTF.

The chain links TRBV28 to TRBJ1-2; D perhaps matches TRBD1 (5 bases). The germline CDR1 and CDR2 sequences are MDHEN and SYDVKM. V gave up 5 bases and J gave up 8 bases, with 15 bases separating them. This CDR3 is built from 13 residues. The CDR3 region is CASSLQPGTGYTF. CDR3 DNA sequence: TGTGCCAGCAGTCTACAACCTGGGACGGGCTACACCTTC.

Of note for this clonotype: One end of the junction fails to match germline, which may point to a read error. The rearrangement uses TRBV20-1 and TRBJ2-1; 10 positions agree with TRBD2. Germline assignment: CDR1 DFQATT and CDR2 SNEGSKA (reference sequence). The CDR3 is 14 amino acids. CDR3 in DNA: TGCAGTGCTGGAGAAAGCGGGGGGGCTTATGAGCAGTTCTTC. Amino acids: CSAGESGGAYEQFF.

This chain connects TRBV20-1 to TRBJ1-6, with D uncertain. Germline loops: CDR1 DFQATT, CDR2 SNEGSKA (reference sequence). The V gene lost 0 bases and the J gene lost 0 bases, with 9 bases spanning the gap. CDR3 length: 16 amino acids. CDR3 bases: TGCAGTGCTAGAGATGGGAGGACCTCCTATAATTCACCCCTCCACTTT. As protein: CSARDGRTSYNSPLHF.

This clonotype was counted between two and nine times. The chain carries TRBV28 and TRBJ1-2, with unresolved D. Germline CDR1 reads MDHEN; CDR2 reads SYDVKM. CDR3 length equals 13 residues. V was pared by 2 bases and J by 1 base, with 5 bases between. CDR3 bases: TGTGCCAGCAGTTTAGAGGTTAACTATGGCTACACCTTC. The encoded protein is CASSLEVNYGYTF.

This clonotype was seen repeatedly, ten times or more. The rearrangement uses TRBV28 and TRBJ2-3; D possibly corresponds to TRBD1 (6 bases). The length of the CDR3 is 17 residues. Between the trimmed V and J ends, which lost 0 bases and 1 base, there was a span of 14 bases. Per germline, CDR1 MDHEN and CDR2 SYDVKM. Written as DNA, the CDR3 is TGTGCCAGCAGTTTATGGGGTACAGGGAGCCGCACAGATACGCAGTATTTT. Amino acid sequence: CASSLWGTGSRTDTQYF.

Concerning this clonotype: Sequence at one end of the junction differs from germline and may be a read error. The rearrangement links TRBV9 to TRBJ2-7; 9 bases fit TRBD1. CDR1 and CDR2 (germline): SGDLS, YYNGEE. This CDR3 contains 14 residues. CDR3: CASGAWTGADERYF. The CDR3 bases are TGTGCCAGCGGCGCATGGACAGGGGCGGACGAGCGGTACTTC. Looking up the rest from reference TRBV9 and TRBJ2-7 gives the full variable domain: DSGVTQTPKHLITATGQRVTLRCSPRSGDLSVYWYQQSLDQGLQFLIQYYNGEERAKGNILERFSAQQFPDLHSELNLSSLELGDSALYFCASGAWTGADERYFGPGTRLTVT.

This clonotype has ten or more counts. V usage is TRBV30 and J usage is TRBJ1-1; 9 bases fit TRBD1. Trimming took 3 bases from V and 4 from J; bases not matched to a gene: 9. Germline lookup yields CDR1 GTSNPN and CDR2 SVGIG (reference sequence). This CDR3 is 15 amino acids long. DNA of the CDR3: TGTGCCTGGAGAGCAACAGGGGGCTGGGGCACTGAAGCTTTCTTT. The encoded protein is CAWRATGGWGTEAFF.

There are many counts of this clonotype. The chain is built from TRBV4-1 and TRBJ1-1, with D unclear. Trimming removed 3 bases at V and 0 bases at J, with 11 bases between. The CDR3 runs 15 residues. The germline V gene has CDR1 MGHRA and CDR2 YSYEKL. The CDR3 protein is CASSHPGQLNTEAFF. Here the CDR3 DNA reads TGCGCCAGCAGCCACCCCGGGCAGCTGAACACTGAAGCTTTCTTT.

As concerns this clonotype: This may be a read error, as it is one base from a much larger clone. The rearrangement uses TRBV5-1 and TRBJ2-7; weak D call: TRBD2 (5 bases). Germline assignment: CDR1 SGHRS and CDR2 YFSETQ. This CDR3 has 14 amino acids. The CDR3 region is CASGLVLSPYEQYF. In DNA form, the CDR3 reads TGTGCCAGCGGCTTAGTATTGTCCCCCTACGAGCAGTACTTC.

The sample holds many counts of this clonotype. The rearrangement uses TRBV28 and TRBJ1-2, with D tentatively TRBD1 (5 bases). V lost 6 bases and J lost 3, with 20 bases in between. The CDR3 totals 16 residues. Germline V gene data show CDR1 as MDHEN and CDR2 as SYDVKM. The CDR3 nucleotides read TGTGCCAGCAGCTTCTTCTGGTGGCAGGGAGACTATGGCTACACCTTC. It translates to CASSFFWWQGDYGYTF.

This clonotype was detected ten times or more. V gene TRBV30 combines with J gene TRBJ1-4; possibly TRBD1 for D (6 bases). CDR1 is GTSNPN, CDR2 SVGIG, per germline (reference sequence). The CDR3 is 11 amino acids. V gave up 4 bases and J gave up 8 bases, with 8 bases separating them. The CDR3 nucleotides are TGTGCCTGGAAGGGGGGAGAAAAACTGTTTTTT. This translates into CAWKGGEKLFF.

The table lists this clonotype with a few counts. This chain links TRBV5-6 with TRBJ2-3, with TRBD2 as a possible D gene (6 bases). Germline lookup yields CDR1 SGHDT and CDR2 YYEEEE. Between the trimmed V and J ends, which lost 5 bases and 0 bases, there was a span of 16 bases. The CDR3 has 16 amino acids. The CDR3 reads CASRGGHRSSTDTQYF. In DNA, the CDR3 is TGTGCCAGCAGGGGGGGTCACAGGAGTAGCACAGATACGCAGTATTTT.

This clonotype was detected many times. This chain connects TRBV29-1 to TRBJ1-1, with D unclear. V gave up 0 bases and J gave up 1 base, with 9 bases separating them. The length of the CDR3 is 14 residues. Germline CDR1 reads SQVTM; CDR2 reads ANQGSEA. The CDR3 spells CSVEEGAGNTEAFF. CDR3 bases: TGCAGCGTTGAAGAGGGCGCGGGGAACACTGAAGCTTTCTTT.

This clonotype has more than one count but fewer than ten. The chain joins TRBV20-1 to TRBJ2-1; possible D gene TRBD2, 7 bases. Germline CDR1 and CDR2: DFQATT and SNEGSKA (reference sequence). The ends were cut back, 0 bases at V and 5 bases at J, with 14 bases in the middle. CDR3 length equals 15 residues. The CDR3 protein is CSARDSGGLNNEQFF. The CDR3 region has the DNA TGCAGTGCTAGAGATTCGGGGGGCTTGAACAATGAGCAGTTCTTC.

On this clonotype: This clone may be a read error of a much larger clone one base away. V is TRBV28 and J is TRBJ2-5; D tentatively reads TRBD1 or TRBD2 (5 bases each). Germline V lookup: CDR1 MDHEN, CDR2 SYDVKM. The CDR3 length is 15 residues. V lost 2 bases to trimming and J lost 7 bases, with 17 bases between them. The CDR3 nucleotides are TGTGCCAGCAGTTTAGGCCAGGGAGTTTTAGGGACCCAGTACTTC. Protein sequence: CASSLGQGVLGTQYF.

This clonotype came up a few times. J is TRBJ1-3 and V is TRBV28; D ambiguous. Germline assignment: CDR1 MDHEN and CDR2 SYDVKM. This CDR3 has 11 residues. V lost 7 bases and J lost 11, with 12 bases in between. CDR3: CASTTISSIYF. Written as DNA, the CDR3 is TGTGCCAGCACCACGATCTCCTCCATATATTTT.

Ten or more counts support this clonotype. The CDR3 DNA reads as TGTGCCAGCTCACAAAGGCGGAGGGACACTGAAGCTTTCTTT. Translated: CASSQRRRDTEAFF. The genes are TRBV18 and TRBJ1-1; no definite D call. Trimming took 4 bases from V and 3 from J, leaving 12 bases between them. Germline CDR1 reads KGHSH; CDR2 reads LQKENI. This CDR3 is 14 amino acids long.

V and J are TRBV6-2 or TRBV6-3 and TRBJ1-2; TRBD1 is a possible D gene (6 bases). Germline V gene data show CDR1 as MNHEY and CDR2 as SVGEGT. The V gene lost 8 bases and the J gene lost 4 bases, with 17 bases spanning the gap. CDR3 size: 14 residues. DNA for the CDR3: TGTGCCAGCGGGGGGCGAGCCGGGGTCTATGGCTACACCTTC. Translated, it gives CASGGRAGVYGYTF.